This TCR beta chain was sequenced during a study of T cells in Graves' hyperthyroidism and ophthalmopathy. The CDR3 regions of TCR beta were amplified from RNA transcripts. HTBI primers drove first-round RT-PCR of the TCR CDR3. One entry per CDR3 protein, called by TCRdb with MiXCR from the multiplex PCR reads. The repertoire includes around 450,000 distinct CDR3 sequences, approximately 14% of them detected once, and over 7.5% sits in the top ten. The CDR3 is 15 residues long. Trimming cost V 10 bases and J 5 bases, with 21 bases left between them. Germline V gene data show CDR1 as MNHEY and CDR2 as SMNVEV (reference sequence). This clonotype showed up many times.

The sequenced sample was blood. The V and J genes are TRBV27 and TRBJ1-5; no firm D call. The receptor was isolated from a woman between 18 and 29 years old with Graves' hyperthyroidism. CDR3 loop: CATRPAGVDDQPQHF. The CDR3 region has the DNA TGTGCCACCCGCCCCGCCGGTGTAGACGATCAGCCCCAGCATTTT.